These 16 T cell receptor beta chains came from one sample sequenced in a study of spatial heterogeneity in lung cancer. The time point: blood at routine non-recurrence follow-up after resection. TCRdb reprocessed the 5' RACE reads with MiXCR, giving one entry per CDR3 protein. The sample shows approximately 110,000 distinct CDR3 sequences, 9.5% to 14% of them seen only once. The sequenced sample was PBMCs, obtained at follow-up. These TCRs come from a female donor with early-stage non-small cell lung cancer.

This clonotype showed up just a few times. This chain connects TRBV3-1 to TRBJ2-7; 8 nucleotides match TRBD1. V was pared by 2 bases and J by 1 base, with 1 base of the junction left unmatched. There are 14 residues in the CDR3. Germline CDR1 reads LGHDT; CDR2 reads YNNKEL (reference sequence). CDR3 bases: TGTGCCAGCAGCCAATGGACAGGGTCCTACGAGCAGTACTTC. Translating it yields CASSQWTGSYEQYF.

The chain joins TRBV5-1 to TRBJ1-2; D is ambiguous. This CDR3 contains 12 residues. V dropped 6 bases and J dropped 1 base, with 7 bases sitting between them. The V gene's germline CDR1 is SGHRS and CDR2 YFSETQ. The CDR3, as DNA: TGCGCCAGCACCAGAGATAACTATGGCTACACCTTC. It encodes CASTRDNYGYTF.

The chain carries TRBV2 and TRBJ1-2; D is perhaps TRBD1 (6 bases). Between the trimmed V and J ends, which lost 6 bases and 6 bases, there was a span of 14 bases. CDR1 is SNHLY, CDR2 FYNNEI, per germline. This CDR3 is built from 13 residues. The CDR3 is CASRGTGTHGYTF. CDR3 coding DNA: TGTGCCAGCAGGGGCACAGGGACTCATGGCTACACCTTC.

This clonotype appeared a few times. This chain connects TRBV2 to TRBJ2-7, with D perhaps matching TRBD1 or TRBD2 (5 bases each). The CDR3 consists of 12 residues. The V gene's germline CDR1 is SNHLY and CDR2 FYNNEI. Trimming left V 10 bases short and J 3 bases short, with 13 bases between. CDR3 nucleotides: TGTGCCATCAGCCCGGGACGCTACGAGCAGTACTTC. This codes for CAISPGRYEQYF.

This clonotype has a count of ten or more. The chain links TRBV3-1 to TRBJ1-1; 9 nucleotides match TRBD1. There are 13 residues in the CDR3. Losses at the gene ends were 11 bases for V and 4 bases for J; bases not matched to a gene: 8. Germline-derived CDR1 and CDR2 are LGHDT and YNNKEL (reference sequence). CDR3 loop: CASRQGGGTEAFF. CDR3 coding DNA: TGTGCCTCTAGACAGGGGGGTGGCACTGAAGCTTTCTTT.

The chain joins TRBV7-3 to TRBJ1-1; TRBD1 is a possible D gene (5 bases). This CDR3 contains 15 residues. Trimming removed 3 bases from V and 1 base from J, with 12 bases in between. Germline CDR1 and CDR2: SGHTA and FQGTGA. The DNA for the CDR3 is TGTGCCAGCAGCTTGGGGCCAGGGTCGAACACTGAAGCTTTCTTT. Amino acid sequence: CASSLGPGSNTEAFF.

This clonotype was recorded at least ten times. V usage is TRBV11-1 and J usage is TRBJ1-1; D not resolved. The germline V gene has CDR1 SGHAT and CDR2 FQDESV (reference sequence). V was pared by 5 bases and J by 10 bases, with 14 bases between. There are 12 residues in the CDR3. CDR3 residues: CASSRPGVGAFF. The CDR3 nucleotides are TGTGCCAGCAGCCGGCCGGGAGTCGGAGCTTTCTTT.

At least ten counts were recorded for this clonotype. The genes are TRBV12-3 or TRBV12-4 and TRBJ2-2; a possible D gene is TRBD1 (6 bases). This CDR3 is built from 15 residues. V lost 7 bases and J 1 base, leaving 13 bases between the germline ends. CDR3 sequence reads: CASTFPDRNTGELFF. DNA for the CDR3: TGTGCCAGCACCTTTCCGGACAGGAACACCGGGGAGCTGTTTTTT.

The gene calls are TRBV2 and TRBJ2-4; 10 bases fit TRBD1. V was clipped by 6 bases and J by 3 bases; unmatched bases: 5. The CDR3 runs 15 residues. CDR1 and CDR2 from the germline V gene are SNHLY and FYNNEI. The CDR3: CASSGTGVGKNIQYF. CDR3 DNA: TGTGCCAGCAGCGGGACAGGGGTCGGCAAAAACATTCAGTACTTC.

This clonotype was counted at least ten times. J is TRBJ2-2 and V is TRBV10-1; no reliable D call. Trimming removed 7 bases from V and 2 bases from J, with 5 bases in between. Germline CDR1 WNHNN, CDR2 SYGVQD (reference sequence). The CDR3 spans 12 residues. DNA for the CDR3: TGCGCCAGCAAGGGAAACACCGGGGAGCTGTTTTTT. Translation: CASKGNTGELFF.

The chain couples TRBV18 to TRBJ2-7; 8 nucleotides agree with TRBD2. The length of the CDR3 is 14 residues. The V gene's germline CDR1 is KGHSH and CDR2 LQKENI. V lost 4 bases and J lost 0; bases outside the gene matches: 2. CDR3 nucleotides: TGTGCCAGCTCACGAGCGGGAGACTCCTACGAGCAGTACTTC. This gives the protein CASSRAGDSYEQYF.

The gene calls are TRBV6-2 or TRBV6-3 and TRBJ2-2; the match to TRBD2 covers 7 bases. The CDR3 spans 12 residues. CDR1 is MNHEY and CDR2 is SVGEGT in the germline V gene. V was clipped by 11 bases and J by 3 bases; unmatched bases: 3. This CDR3 is CAVLADTGELFF. CDR3 DNA: TGTGCCGTGCTAGCGGACACCGGGGAGCTGTTTTTT.

Only a few counts were recorded for this clonotype. The rearrangement links TRBV20-1 to TRBJ1-3, with unresolved D. Between the trimmed V and J ends, which lost 3 bases and 4 bases, there was a span of 7 bases. The CDR3 length is 12 residues. Germline-derived CDR1 and CDR2 are DFQATT and SNEGSKA (reference sequence). The CDR3 region has the DNA TGCAGTGCTAGTAATCGGGGAAACACCATATATTTT. Amino acid sequence: CSASNRGNTIYF.

The V call is TRBV6-2 or TRBV6-3, the J call TRBJ1-2; D is undetermined. The CDR3 loop spans 12 amino acids. The V gene lost 0 bases and the J gene lost 7 bases, with 6 bases spanning the gap. Germline V lookup: CDR1 MNHEY, CDR2 SVGEGT. DNA of the CDR3: TGTGCCAGCAGTTACTCGATTCTTGGCTACACCTTC. Residues: CASSYSILGYTF.

This clonotype was detected only a few times. The chain uses TRBV24-1 and TRBJ2-3; tentatively, D is TRBD2 (5 bases). Germline values: CDR1 KGHDR, CDR2 SFDVKD. This CDR3 region has 14 residues. The V and J ends lost 5 bases and 4 bases respectively, with 12 bases between them. The CDR3 loop reads CATSGSGGADTQYF. CDR3 bases: TGTGCCACCAGTGGAAGCGGAGGCGCAGATACGCAGTATTTT.

In its sample, this clonotype was seen many times. The chain joins TRBV2 to TRBJ2-1; TRBD2 aligns across 11 bases. Germline V gives CDR1 SNHLY, CDR2 FYNNEI. Trimming at V came to 7 bases and at J to 7 bases, leaving 9 bases not matched to a gene. This CDR3 is built from 15 residues. The CDR3 DNA follows: TGTGCCAGCACCTTTACCGGGACTAGCGGAAATGAGCAGTTCTTC. It yields the protein CASTFTGTSGNEQFF.